This TCR beta chain was captured by sequencing in a study of Ad26.COV2.S vaccination and SARS-CoV-2 variants. General observations from the study: Vaccine and placebo groups showed comparable non-spike TCR breadth.

Measured with immunoSEQ multiplex PCR; TCRdb has only the in-frame clones, and not every one. The profile shows 300,000 to 350,000 clones, around 90% of them singletons. To note about this clone: Its antigen is undetermined.

Germline V gene lookup returns CDR1 SGHNT and CDR2 YENEEA. Trimming left V 1 base short and J 7 bases short, with 17 bases between. The CDR3 runs 16 residues. Treatment here: over 15 received Ad26.COV2.S at low or high dose, single or two shots; 5 received placebo; per-sample allocation not given. Collection of samples fell on day 63 after the first vaccine or placebo injection. Adults aged 18-55 years in Boston included the donor. The TCR comes from a person aged 18-65 years who received the Ad26.COV2.S COVID-19 vaccine or a placebo. The specimen was peripheral blood, collected in a trial of Ad26.COV2.S vaccine versus placebo. V usage is TRBV11-3 and J usage is TRBJ2-1; possibly TRBD1 or TRBD2 for D (5 bases each). The CDR3 DNA sequence: TGTGCCAGCAGCTTAGTGTTGGGACCCCTCGTGAATGAGCAGTTCTTC. This translates into CASSLVLGPLVNEQFF. The entire variable domain, with the rest obtained from reference TRBV11-3 and TRBJ2-1, is as follows: EAGVVQSPRYKIIEKKQPVAFWCNPISGHNTLYWYLQNLGQGPELLIRYENEEAVDDSQLPKDRFSAERLKGVDSTLKIQPAELGDSAVYLCASSLVLGPLVNEQFFGPGTRLTVL.